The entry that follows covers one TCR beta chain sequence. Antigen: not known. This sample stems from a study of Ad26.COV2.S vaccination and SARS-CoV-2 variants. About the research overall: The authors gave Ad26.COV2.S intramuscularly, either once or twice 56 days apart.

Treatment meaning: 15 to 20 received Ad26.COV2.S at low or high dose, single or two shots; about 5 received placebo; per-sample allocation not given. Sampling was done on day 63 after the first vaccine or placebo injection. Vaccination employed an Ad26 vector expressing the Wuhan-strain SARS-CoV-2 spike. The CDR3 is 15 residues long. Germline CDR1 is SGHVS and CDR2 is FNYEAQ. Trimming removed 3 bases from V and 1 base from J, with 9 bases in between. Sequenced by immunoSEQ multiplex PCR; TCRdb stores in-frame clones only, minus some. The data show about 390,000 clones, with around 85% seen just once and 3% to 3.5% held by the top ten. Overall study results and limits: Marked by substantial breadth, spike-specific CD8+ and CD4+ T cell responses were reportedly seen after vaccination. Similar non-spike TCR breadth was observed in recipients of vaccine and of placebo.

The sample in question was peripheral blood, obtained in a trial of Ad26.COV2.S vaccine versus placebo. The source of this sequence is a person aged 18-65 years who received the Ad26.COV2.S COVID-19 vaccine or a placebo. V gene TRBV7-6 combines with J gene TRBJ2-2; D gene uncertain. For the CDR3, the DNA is TGTGCCAGCAGCTTCGGGCTAAAGAACACCGGGGAGCTGTTTTTT. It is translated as CASSFGLKNTGELFF.